One and the same sample provided the 10 T cell receptor beta chains below, sequenced in a study of CD8+CD57+ T cells in acquired aplastic anemia. The template for TCR beta VDJ and CDR3 sequence profiling was genomic DNA. TCRdb reprocessed the reads with MiXCR, giving one entry per CDR3 protein. Of 150,000 to 200,000 distinct CDR3 sequences in the sample, just under 45% were seen once. The sample comprised sorted CD4+, CD8+, or CD8+CD57+ T cells (not recorded which) from PBMCs. These receptors came from a human donor in good health.

V usage is TRBV9 and J usage is TRBJ2-1, with TRBD2 identical over 10 bases. The germline V gene has CDR1 SGDLS and CDR2 YYNGEE. The CDR3 has 14 residues. J was trimmed by 4 bases and V by 7 bases; bases with no gene match: 5. This CDR3 is CASSWTSGYNEQFF. The DNA of the CDR3 is TGTGCCAGCTCATGGACTAGCGGATACAATGAGCAGTTCTTC.

The chain is built from TRBV7-7 and TRBJ2-5; D unresolved. Trimming pared 5 bases from V and 2 bases from J, leaving 9 bases between. In germline, CDR1 is SSHAT, CDR2 FNYEAQ (reference sequence). The CDR3 spans 13 residues. The CDR3 region is CASSPSAQETQYF. The CDR3 nucleotides are TGTGCCAGCAGCCCCAGCGCGCAAGAGACCCAGTACTTC.

The gene calls are TRBV20-1 and TRBJ2-3; perhaps TRBD2 as D (6 bases). The CDR3 runs to 17 residues. V shed 7 bases and J shed 4 bases, with 27 bases lying between them. Germline assignment: CDR1 DFQATT and CDR2 SNEGSKA (reference sequence). The DNA of the CDR3 is TGCAGTGATTCCCGACTGGCGGGGTATGGGAGCGCAGATACGCAGTATTTT. As protein: CSDSRLAGYGSADTQYF.

This clonotype has at least ten counts. The chain links TRBV4-3 to TRBJ1-2, with D unclear. Germline CDR1 and CDR2: LGHNA and YSLEER. The CDR3 consists of 15 residues. The V end lost 0 bases, the J end lost 2 bases, and 10 bases lay between the germline ends. Written as DNA, the CDR3 is TGCGCCAGCAGCCAAGAGCACAGAGGAAACTATGGCTACACCTTC. Protein: CASSQEHRGNYGYTF.

This clonotype came up many times. The chain uses TRBV9 and TRBJ2-7; D is ambiguous. CDR3 length equals 14 residues. Looked up from germline, CDR1 is SGDLS and CDR2 is YYNGEE. V was cut by 0 bases and J by 3 bases, with 10 bases left in between. Here the CDR3 reads CASSVAVGNYEQYF. DNA of the CDR3: TGTGCCAGCAGCGTAGCGGTAGGCAACTACGAGCAGTACTTC.

The sample holds many counts of this clonotype. The chain has TRBV19 and TRBJ1-5, with TRBD1 identical over 8 bases. Germline V gene lookup returns CDR1 LNHDA and CDR2 SQIVND (reference sequence). This CDR3 comprises 14 residues. V lost 7 bases, J lost 7 bases, and 9 bases stayed unmatched. Written as DNA, the CDR3 is TGTGCCAGTAAGAAGCAGGGGGCAGGACAGCCCCAGCATTTT. Amino acids: CASKKQGAGQPQHF.

This clonotype was counted ten times or more. The chain couples TRBV9 to TRBJ1-1, with D possibly TRBD1 on 5 matching bases. V was clipped by 5 bases and J by 0 bases, with 11 bases between them. CDR3 length equals 14 residues. Per germline, CDR1 SGDLS and CDR2 YYNGEE. The CDR3, as DNA: TGTGCCAGCAGTGCACAGGTGATGAACACTGAAGCTTTCTTT. As protein: CASSAQVMNTEAFF.

This clonotype was counted only a few times. CDR3 coding DNA: TGTGCCACTGGAGGGGACAATGAGCAGTTCTTC. Protein product: CATGGDNEQFF. The chain links TRBV24-1 to TRBJ2-1, with a weak D call TRBD2 (6 bases). From germline, CDR1 is KGHDR and CDR2 SFDVKD. The CDR3 extends over 11 amino acids. V dropped 10 bases and J dropped 5 bases, with 8 bases sitting between them.

Ten or more counts support this clonotype. This chain links TRBV25-1 with TRBJ1-2, with no clear D. Deletions cut 1 base from V and 4 bases from J, with 10 bases between. Germline-derived CDR1 and CDR2 are MGHDK and SYGVNS. CDR3 length: 14 amino acids. The CDR3 sequence is CASSELGDFYGYTF. The DNA of the CDR3 is TGTGCCAGCAGTGAATTGGGAGACTTCTATGGCTACACCTTC.

The chain carries TRBV11-1 and TRBJ2-1; 11 bases are a match to TRBD2. The germline gives CDR1 SGHAT, CDR2 FQDESV (reference sequence). The CDR3 consists of 18 residues. Losses at the gene ends were 1 base for V and 5 bases for J; bases not matched to a gene: 10. The CDR3 DNA reads as TGTGCCAGCAGCTTAGAGAGTAGCGGGAGGGGCCCGAACAATGAGCAGTTCTTC. Its protein is CASSLESSGRGPNNEQFF.